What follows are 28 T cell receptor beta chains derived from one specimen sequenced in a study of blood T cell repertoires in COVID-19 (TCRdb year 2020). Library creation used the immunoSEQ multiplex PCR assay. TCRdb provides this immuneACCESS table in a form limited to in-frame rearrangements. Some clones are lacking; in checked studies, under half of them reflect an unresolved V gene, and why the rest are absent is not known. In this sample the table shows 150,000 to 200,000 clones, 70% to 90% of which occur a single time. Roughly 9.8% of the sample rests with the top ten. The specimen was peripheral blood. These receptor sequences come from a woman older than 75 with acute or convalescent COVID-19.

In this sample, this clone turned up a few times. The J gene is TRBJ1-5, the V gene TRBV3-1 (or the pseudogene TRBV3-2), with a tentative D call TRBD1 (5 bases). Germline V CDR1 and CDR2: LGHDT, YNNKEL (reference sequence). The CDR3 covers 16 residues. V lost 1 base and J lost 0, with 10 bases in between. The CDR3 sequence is CASSQGVQGSNQPQHF. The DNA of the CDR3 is TGTGCCAGCAGCCAAGGTGTCCAGGGTAGCAATCAGCCCCAGCATTTT.

The CDR3 sequence is CASTLDRGSAFF. The CDR3 DNA reads as TGTGCCAGCACCCTCGACCGCGGCTCCGCTTTCTTT. The chain employs TRBV28 and TRBJ1-1; D gene unclear. Germline assignment: CDR1 MDHEN and CDR2 SYDVKM. This CDR3 has 12 residues. The germline V and J ends were trimmed by 7 bases and 11 bases, with 17 bases remaining between them.

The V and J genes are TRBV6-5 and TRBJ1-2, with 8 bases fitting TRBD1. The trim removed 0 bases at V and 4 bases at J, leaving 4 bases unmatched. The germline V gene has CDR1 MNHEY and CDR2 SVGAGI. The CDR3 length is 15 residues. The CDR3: CASSYSRTGFYGYTF. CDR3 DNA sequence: TGTGCCAGCAGTTACTCTAGGACAGGGTTCTATGGCTACACCTTC.

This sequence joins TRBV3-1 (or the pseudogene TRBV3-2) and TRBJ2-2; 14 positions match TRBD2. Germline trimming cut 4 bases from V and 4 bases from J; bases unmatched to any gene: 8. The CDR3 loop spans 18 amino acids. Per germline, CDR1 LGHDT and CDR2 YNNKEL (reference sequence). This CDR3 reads CASSPRLAGGRTTGELFF. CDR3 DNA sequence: TGTGCCAGCAGCCCCCGACTAGCGGGGGGGCGGACCACCGGGGAGCTGTTTTTT.

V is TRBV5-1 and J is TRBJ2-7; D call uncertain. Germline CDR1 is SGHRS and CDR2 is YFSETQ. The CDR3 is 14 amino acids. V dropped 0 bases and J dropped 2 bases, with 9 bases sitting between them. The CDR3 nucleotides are TGCGCCAGCAGCTTGGACGGAGTAACCTACGAGCAGTACTTC. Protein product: CASSLDGVTYEQYF.

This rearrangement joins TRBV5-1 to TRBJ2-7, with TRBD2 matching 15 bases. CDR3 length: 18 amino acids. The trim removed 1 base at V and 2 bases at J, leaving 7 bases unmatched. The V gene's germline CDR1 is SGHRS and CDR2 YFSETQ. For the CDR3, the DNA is TGCGCCAGCAGCTTGTGGACTAGCGGGAGGGCGAATACCTACGAGCAGTACTTC. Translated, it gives CASSLWTSGRANTYEQYF.

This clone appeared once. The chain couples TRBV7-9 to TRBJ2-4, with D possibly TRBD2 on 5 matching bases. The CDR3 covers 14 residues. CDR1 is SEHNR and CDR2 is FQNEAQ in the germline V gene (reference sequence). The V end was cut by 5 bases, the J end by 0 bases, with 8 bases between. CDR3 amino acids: CASSLGVAKNIQYF. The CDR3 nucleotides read TGTGCCAGCAGCCTCGGGGTAGCCAAAAACATTCAGTACTTC.

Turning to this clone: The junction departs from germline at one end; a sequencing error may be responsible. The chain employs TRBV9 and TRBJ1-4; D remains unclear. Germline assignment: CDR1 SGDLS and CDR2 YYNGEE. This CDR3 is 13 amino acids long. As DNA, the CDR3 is TGTGCCAGCAGCTCGATGTTTGGAAGCCAACTATTTTTT. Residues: CASSSMFGSQLFF.

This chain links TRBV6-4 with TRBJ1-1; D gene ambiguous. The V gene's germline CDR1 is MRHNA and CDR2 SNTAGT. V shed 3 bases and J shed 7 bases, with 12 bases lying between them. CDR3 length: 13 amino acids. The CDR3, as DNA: TGTGCCAGCAGTGAGGTGGCCGCTAGTGAAGCTTTCTTT. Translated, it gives CASSEVAASEAFF.

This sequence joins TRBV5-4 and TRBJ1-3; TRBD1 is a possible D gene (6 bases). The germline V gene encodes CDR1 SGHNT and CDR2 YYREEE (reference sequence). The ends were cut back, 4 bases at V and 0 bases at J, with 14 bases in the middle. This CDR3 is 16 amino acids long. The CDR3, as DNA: TGTGCCAGCAGCAGACCGGGACAACACTCTGGAAACACCATATATTTT. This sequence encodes CASSRPGQHSGNTIYF.

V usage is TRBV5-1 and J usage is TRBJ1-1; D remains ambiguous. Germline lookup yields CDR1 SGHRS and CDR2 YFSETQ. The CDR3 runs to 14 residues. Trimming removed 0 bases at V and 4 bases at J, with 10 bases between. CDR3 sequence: CASSLGGSLTEAFF. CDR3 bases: TGCGCCAGCAGCTTGGGAGGGTCCCTCACTGAAGCTTTCTTT.

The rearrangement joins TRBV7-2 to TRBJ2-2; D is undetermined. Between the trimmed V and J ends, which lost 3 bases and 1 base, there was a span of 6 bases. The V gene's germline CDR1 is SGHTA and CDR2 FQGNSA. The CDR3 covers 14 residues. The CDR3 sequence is CASSFVRNTGELFF. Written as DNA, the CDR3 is TGTGCCAGCAGCTTTGTGAGGAACACCGGGGAGCTGTTTTTT.

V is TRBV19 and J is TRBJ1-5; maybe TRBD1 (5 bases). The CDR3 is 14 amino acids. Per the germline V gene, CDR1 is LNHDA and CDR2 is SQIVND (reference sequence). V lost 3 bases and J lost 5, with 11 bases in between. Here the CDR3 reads CASSMGQGYQPQHF. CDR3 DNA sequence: TGTGCCAGTAGTATGGGGCAGGGCTATCAGCCCCAGCATTTT.

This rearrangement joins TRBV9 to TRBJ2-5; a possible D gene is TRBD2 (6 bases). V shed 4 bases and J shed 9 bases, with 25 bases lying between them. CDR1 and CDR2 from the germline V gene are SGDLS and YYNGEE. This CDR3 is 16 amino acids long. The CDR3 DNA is TGTGCCAGCAGCCCCACCGGGAGTGGGACCGCACCTTCCCAGTACTTC. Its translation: CASSPTGSGTAPSQYF.

CDR3 coding DNA: TGTGCCAGCACCTTTTCACCGGGGAAGGATCAGCCCCAGCATTTT. It specifies CASTFSPGKDQPQHF. This chain connects TRBV7-2 to TRBJ1-5, with unresolved D. Germline lookup yields CDR1 SGHTA and CDR2 FQGNSA. V was trimmed by 7 bases and J by 5 bases, leaving 18 bases between them. This CDR3 is 15 amino acids long.

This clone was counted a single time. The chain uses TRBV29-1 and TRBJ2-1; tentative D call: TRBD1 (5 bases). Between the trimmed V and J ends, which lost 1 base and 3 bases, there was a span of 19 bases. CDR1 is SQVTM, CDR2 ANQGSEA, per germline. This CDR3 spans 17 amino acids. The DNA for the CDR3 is TGCAGCGTTGAAGTCCCCCACTTAGGGGTAAGCTACAATGAGCAGTTCTTC. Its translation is CSVEVPHLGVSYNEQFF.

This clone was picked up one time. CDR3 DNA sequence: TGTGCCAGCAGCCCGGGGGACACTGAAGCTTTCTTT. It codes for CASSPGDTEAFF. J is TRBJ1-1 and V is TRBV7-9; possibly TRBD1 for D (5 bases). The CDR3 is 12 residues long. Germline V gene sequence: CDR1 SEHNR, CDR2 FQNEAQ (reference sequence). V was trimmed by 5 bases and J by 3 bases, leaving 7 bases between them.

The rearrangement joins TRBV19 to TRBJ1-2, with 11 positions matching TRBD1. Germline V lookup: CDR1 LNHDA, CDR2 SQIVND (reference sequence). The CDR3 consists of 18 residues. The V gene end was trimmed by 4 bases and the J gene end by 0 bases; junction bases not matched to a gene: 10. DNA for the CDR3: TGTGCCAGTAGTACCTACGGGACAGGGGGGTCCTCTAACTATGGCTACACCTTC. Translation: CASSTYGTGGSSNYGYTF. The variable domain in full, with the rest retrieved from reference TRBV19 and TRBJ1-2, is DGGITQSPKYLFRKEGQNVTLSCEQNLNHDAMYWYRQDPGQGLRLIYYSQIVNDFQKGDIAEGYSVSREKKESFPLTVTSAQKNPTAFYLCASSTYGTGGSSNYGYTFGSGTRLTVV.

CDR3: CASSLAPGESEQYF. CDR3 nucleotide sequence: TGTGCCAGCAGCTTAGCGCCAGGGGAGAGCGAGCAGTACTTC. The chain combines TRBV7-9 with TRBJ2-7, with a possible D match to TRBD1 (6 bases). The CDR3 contains 14 residues. Germline lookup yields CDR1 SEHNR and CDR2 FQNEAQ (reference sequence). Trimming cost V 0 bases and J 6 bases, with 12 bases left between them.

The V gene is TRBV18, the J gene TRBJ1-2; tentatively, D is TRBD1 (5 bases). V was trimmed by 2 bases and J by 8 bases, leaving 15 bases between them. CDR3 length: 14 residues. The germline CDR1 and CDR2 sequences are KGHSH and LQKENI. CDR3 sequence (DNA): TGTGCCAGCTCACCAGGGGGGGAGGCCTTCGGCTACACCTTC. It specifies CASSPGGEAFGYTF.

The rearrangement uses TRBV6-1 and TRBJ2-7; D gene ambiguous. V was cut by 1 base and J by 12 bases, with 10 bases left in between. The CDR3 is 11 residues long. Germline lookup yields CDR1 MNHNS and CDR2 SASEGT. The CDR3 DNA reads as TGTGCCAGCAGTGAAGTGAGGTGGTCGTACTTC. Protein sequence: CASSEVRWSYF.

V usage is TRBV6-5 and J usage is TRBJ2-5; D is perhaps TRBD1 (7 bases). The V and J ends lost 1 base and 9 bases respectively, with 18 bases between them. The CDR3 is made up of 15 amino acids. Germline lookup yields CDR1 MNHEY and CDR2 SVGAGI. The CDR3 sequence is CASSYLTDRPGAQYF. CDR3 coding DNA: TGTGCCAGCAGTTACTTGACGGACAGGCCGGGAGCCCAGTACTTC.

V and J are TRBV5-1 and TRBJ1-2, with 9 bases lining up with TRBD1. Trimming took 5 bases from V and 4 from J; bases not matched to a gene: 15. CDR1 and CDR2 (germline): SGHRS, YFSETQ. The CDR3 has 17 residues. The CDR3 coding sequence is TGCGCCAGCAGGGGCGACAGGGGGTCGGAGTATCGCTATGGCTACACCTTC. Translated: CASRGDRGSEYRYGYTF.

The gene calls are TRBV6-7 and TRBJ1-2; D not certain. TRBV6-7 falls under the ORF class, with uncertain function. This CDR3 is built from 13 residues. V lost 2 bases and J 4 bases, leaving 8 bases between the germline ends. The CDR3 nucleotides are TGTGCCAGCAGTTACCGGTTGGTCTATGGCTACACCTTC. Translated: CASSYRLVYGYTF.

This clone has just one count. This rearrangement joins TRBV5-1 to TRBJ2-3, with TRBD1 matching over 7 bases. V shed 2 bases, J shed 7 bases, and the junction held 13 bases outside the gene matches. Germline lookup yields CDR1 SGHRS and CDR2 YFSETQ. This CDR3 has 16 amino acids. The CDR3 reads CASSLTGDALAHTQYF. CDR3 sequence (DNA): TGCGCCAGCAGCTTAACAGGGGACGCTCTAGCCCATACGCAGTATTTT. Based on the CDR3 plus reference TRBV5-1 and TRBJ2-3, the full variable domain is KAGVTQTPRYLIKTRGQQVTLSCSPISGHRSVSWYQQTPGQGLQFLFEYFSETQRNKGNFPGRFSGRQFSNSRSEMNVSTLELGDSALYLCASSLTGDALAHTQYFGPGTRLTVL.

The CDR3 nucleotides are TGTGCCAGCAGTGACTCGTCGGGGGGATGCTCCTACGAGCAGTACTTC. Encoded protein: CASSDSSGGCSYEQYF. The rearrangement joins TRBV6-4 to TRBJ2-7, with 7 positions matching TRBD2. Per the germline V gene, CDR1 is MRHNA and CDR2 is SNTAGT. V lost 0 bases and J lost 0; bases outside the gene matches: 5. The CDR3 totals 16 residues.

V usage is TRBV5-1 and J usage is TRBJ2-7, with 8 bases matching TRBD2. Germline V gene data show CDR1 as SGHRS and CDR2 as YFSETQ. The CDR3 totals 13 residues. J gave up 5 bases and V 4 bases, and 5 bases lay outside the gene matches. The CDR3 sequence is CASSPGLVNEQYF. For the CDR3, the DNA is TGCGCCAGCAGCCCGGGACTAGTCAACGAGCAGTACTTC.

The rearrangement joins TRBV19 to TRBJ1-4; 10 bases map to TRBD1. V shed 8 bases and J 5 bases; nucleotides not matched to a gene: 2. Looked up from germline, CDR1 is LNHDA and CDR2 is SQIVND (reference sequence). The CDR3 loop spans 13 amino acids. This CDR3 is CASEDRGNEKLFF. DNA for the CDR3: TGTGCCAGTGAGGACAGGGGGAATGAAAAACTGTTTTTT.